This T cell receptor (beta chain) was identified during a study of identical twins. Unique molecular identifiers were present on the cDNA, and a universal primer site came from template switching. TCRdb re-called the 5' RACE reads through MiXCR, storing one row per CDR3 protein. The table shows about 730,000 distinct CDR3 sequences, with around 20% occurring only once. General study results and limits: There was an excess of low generation probability in the out-of-frame alpha sequences that twins shared.

In every case, the donor was a healthy Caucasian. This clonotype was counted between two and nine times. Its cognate antigen is unknown. CDR1 DFQATT and CDR2 SNEGSKA come from the germline V gene (reference sequence). This CDR3 comprises 13 residues. The germline V and J ends were trimmed by 4 bases and 4 bases, with 13 bases remaining between them. The same data also contributed to another study, on T cells expressing NK-cell markers. That paper notes: A few donors' CD3+CD56-NKG2C+ cells were dominated by the same clonotypes.

The TCR sequence derives from a woman younger than 30 in good health. This chain connects TRBV20-1 to TRBJ2-5; D gene uncertain. Source material: PBMCs. CDR3 residues: CSANLIGRETQYF. Written as DNA, the CDR3 is TGCAGTGCTAATCTTATCGGTCGAGAGACCCAGTACTTC.